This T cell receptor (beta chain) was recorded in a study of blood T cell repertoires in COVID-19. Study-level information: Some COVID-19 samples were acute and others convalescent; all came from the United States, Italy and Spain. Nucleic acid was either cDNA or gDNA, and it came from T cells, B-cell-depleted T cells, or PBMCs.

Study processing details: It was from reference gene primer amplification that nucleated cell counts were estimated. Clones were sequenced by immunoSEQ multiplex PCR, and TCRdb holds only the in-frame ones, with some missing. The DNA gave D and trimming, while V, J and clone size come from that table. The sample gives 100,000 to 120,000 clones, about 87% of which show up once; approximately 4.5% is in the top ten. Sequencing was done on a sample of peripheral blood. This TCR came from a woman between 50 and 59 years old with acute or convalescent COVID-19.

The CDR3 reads CASFTSGLRDTQYF. The CDR3 bases are TGTGCCAGCTTCACTAGCGGACTTAGGGATACGCAGTATTTT. The chain couples TRBV5-4 to TRBJ2-3; the match to TRBD2 covers 8 bases. V shed 7 bases, J shed 6 bases, and the junction held 10 bases outside the gene matches. CDR1 and CDR2 (germline): SGHNT, YYREEE (reference sequence). The CDR3 totals 14 residues.